Shown below are 8 T cell receptor beta chains from a single sample sequenced in a study of Graves' ophthalmopathy and Graves' hyperthyroidism. Scientists amplified the TCR beta CDR3 regions from RNA transcripts. HTBI primers served in a first-round RT-PCR, which a second-round multiplex PCR followed. TCRdb re-derived calls from the multiplex PCR reads in MiXCR, one entry per CDR3 protein. Here the sample spans over a million distinct CDR3 sequences, roughly 35% being singletons. Sequenced input: peripheral blood or thyroid tissue (not recorded which). Receptor source: an adult man with Graves' hyperthyroidism.

Turning to this clonotype: A read error is possible here, since a much larger clone lies one base away. The rearrangement joins TRBV7-9 to TRBJ2-7; 7 nucleotides line up with TRBD1. CDR3 length: 15 amino acids. CDR1 and CDR2 from the germline V gene are SEHNR and FQNEAQ (reference sequence). V trimming: 9 bases; J trimming: 2 bases; junction bases outside the gene matches: 13. CDR3 in amino acids: CARPHGDRLPYEQYF. The CDR3 bases are TGTGCCAGACCCCACGGGGACAGACTCCCCTACGAGCAGTACTTC.

Ten or more counts support this clonotype. The chain has TRBV9 and TRBJ1-6, with a tentative D call TRBD1 (6 bases). Trimming shortened V by 4 bases and J by 3 bases, and 11 bases separated the two germline ends. CDR1 is SGDLS, CDR2 YYNGEE, per germline. This CDR3 has 15 amino acids. Written as DNA, the CDR3 is TGTGCCAGCAGCCGTTTGGACAGCTATAATTCACCCCTCCACTTT. This encodes CASSRLDSYNSPLHF. The complete variable domain, with remaining parts taken from reference TRBV9 and TRBJ1-6, reads DSGVTQTPKHLITATGQRVTLRCSPRSGDLSVYWYQQSLDQGLQFLIQYYNGEERAKGNILERFSAQQFPDLHSELNLSSLELGDSALYFCASSRLDSYNSPLHFGNGTRLTVT.

This clonotype has ten or more counts. This chain connects TRBV7-2 to TRBJ2-5; the D gene is possibly TRBD2 (6 bases). The CDR3 is 15 residues long. Deletions cut 2 bases from V and 2 bases from J, with 12 bases between. Germline V gene sequence: CDR1 SGHTA, CDR2 FQGNSA. CDR3: CASSLTGTAQETQYF. The CDR3 coding sequence is TGTGCCAGCAGCTTAACGGGGACTGCGCAAGAGACCCAGTACTTC.

Details on this clonotype: A much larger clonotype is one base distant, so this may be a read error. The chain links TRBV19 to TRBJ1-2, with D possibly matching TRBD1 (5 bases). The CDR3 runs to 13 residues. Per the germline V gene, CDR1 is LNHDA and CDR2 is SQIVND (reference sequence). V lost 7 bases and J 10 bases, leaving 19 bases between the germline ends. The CDR3 DNA reads as TGTGCCAGTACCCCGCAGGGAGCGTCTGACTACACCTTC. Its protein product is CASTPQGASDYTF.

This rearrangement joins TRBV7-2 to TRBJ1-4; maybe TRBD1 (5 bases). The length of the CDR3 is 14 residues. Germline assignment: CDR1 SGHTA and CDR2 FQGNSA. V lost 4 bases and J 8 bases, leaving 14 bases between the germline ends. CDR3 amino acids: CASSSAGIGEKLFF. The CDR3 DNA reads TGTGCCAGCAGCTCGGCAGGGATAGGGGAAAAACTGTTTTTT.

This chain connects TRBV27 to TRBJ2-7; maybe TRBD1 (5 bases). The CDR3 runs to 15 residues. The germline V gene has CDR1 MNHEY and CDR2 SMNVEV (reference sequence). V was trimmed by 4 bases and J by 3 bases, leaving 16 bases between them. As DNA, the CDR3 is TGTGCCAGCAGTTCCTCTATCGGAACAGGCTACGAGCAGTACTTC. Protein: CASSSSIGTGYEQYF.

This clonotype has just one count. The chain combines TRBV10-3 with TRBJ2-7; TRBD1 might be the D (6 bases). Germline values: CDR1 ENHRY, CDR2 SYGVKD. CDR3 size: 11 residues. The CDR3 region has the DNA TGTGCGCATTTACAGGGATACGAGCAGTACTTC. It encodes CAHLQGYEQYF.

This clonotype appeared a few times. This may be a read error: a much more frequent sequence differs by one nucleotide. This is likely a read error, given that the CDR3 carries no conserved phenylalanine or tryptophan at its end. The chain joins TRBV7-9 to TRBJ1-6, with D hard to call. Germline V CDR1 and CDR2: SEHNR, FQNEAQ (reference sequence). The CDR3 is 13 amino acids. Trimming removed 5 bases at V and 8 bases at J, with 10 bases between. CDR3 region: CASSRGWDSPLHL. In nucleotides, the CDR3 is TGTGCCAGCAGCCGAGGGTGGGATTCACCCCTCCACCTT.